This is a list of T cell receptor beta chains from one sample in a study of shared clonotypes between healthy human individuals. Clones were sequenced by immunoSEQ multiplex PCR, and TCRdb holds only the in-frame ones, with some missing. The data hold over 950,000 clones, with 60% to 80% observed a single time. Sequencing was done on a sample of memory CD4+ T cells from PBMCs. The receptors were gathered from a man between 18 and 29 years old in good health. Some clones in this sample may be carry-over from other donors' samples. The CDR3 runs from the conserved cysteine through the conserved F or W. Fields, in order: J gene, V gene, CDR3 length, clone size, D gene, CDR3 DNA, CDR3 protein. A D gene is named only where the DNA matches it firmly. Part of the rows lack a size; the others show once, few, many or a class for expanded clones.

j_gene: TRBJ2-3
v_gene: TRBV4-3
len: 16
abundance: many
d_gene: -
CDR3nt: TGCGCCAGCAGCCAAGAGGGTAGCTCTGGCACAGATACGCAGTATTTT
CDR3aa: CASSQEGSSGTDTQYF

j_gene: TRBJ1-1
v_gene: TRBV13
len: 16
abundance: -
d_gene: TRBD1
CDR3nt: TGTGCCAGCAGCCAGCGACAGGGGGCAAGAAACACTGAAGCTTTCTTT
CDR3aa: CASSQRQGARNTEAFF

j_gene: TRBJ2-7
v_gene: TRBV7-2
len: 17
abundance: -
d_gene: TRBD2
CDR3nt: TGTGCCAGCAGCTTAGTCCGGGCGAGCGGGGGGACCTACGAGCAGTACTTC
CDR3aa: CASSLVRASGGTYEQYF

j_gene: TRBJ2-1
v_gene: TRBV18
len: 16
abundance: -
d_gene: -
CDR3nt: TGTGCCAGCTCACCAAGCACACTTCGAACGTACAATGAGCAGTTCTTC
CDR3aa: CASSPSTLRTYNEQFF

j_gene: TRBJ2-1
v_gene: TRBV19
len: 15
abundance: few
d_gene: -
CDR3nt: TGTGCCAGTAGTATATCGGCCGGGACCACGGTTGAGCAGTTCTTC
CDR3aa: CASSISAGTTVEQFF

j_gene: TRBJ2-3
v_gene: TRBV2
len: 14
abundance: -
d_gene: -
CDR3nt: TGTGCCAGCAGTGAAGCCGGGACTCGGAATACGCAGTATTTT
CDR3aa: CASSEAGTRNTQYF

j_gene: TRBJ2-2
v_gene: TRBV4-2
len: 18
abundance: -
d_gene: TRBD2
CDR3nt: TGTGCCAGCAGCCATAGCCAAGGGACTAGCGGGAGGGCCCGTGAGCTGTTTTTT
CDR3aa: CASSHSQGTSGRARELFF

j_gene: TRBJ1-4
v_gene: TRBV28
len: 14
abundance: -
d_gene: -
CDR3nt: TGTGCCAGCAGTCTGCCCCGACAGGACCCTAAACTGTTTTTT
CDR3aa: CASSLPRQDPKLFF

j_gene: TRBJ2-1
v_gene: TRBV4-2
len: 16
abundance: -
d_gene: -
CDR3nt: TGTGCCAGCAGCCAGTATCCCGGGACCCCCTCTGGAGAGCAGTTCTTC
CDR3aa: CASSQYPGTPSGEQFF

j_gene: TRBJ2-3
v_gene: TRBV5-6
len: 17
abundance: -
d_gene: TRBD2
CDR3nt: TGTGCCAGCAGCTTGAGGCTAGCGGCAACTAGCACAGATACGCAGTATTTT
CDR3aa: CASSLRLAATSTDTQYF

j_gene: TRBJ2-2
v_gene: TRBV18
len: 15
abundance: -
d_gene: -
CDR3nt: TGTTCCAGCTCCGACAGGACCCTCGACACCGGGGAGCTGTTTTTT
CDR3aa: CSSSDRTLDTGELFF

j_gene: TRBJ1-1
v_gene: TRBV13
len: 16
abundance: few
d_gene: TRBD1
CDR3nt: TGTGCCAGCAGCGCCTGGACAGGGGGAGCGAACACTGAAGCTTTCTTT
CDR3aa: CASSAWTGGANTEAFF

j_gene: TRBJ2-1
v_gene: TRBV7-9
len: 15
abundance: -
d_gene: -
CDR3nt: TGTGCCAGCAGCCCGACGGAGAGCTCCTACAATGAGCAGTTCTTC
CDR3aa: CASSPTESSYNEQFF

j_gene: TRBJ2-7
v_gene: TRBV10-1
len: 16
abundance: -
d_gene: TRBD2
CDR3nt: TGCGCCAGCAGTGAGTCGCCCGGACTAGCCGCCGACGAGCAGTACTTC
CDR3aa: CASSESPGLAADEQYF

j_gene: TRBJ1-1
v_gene: TRBV21-1
len: 16
abundance: -
d_gene: -
CDR3nt: TGTGCCAGCAGCATGTGGGGCGCAGTAATCTACACTGAAGCTTTCTTT
CDR3aa: CASSMWGAVIYTEAFF

j_gene: TRBJ1-1
v_gene: TRBV7-9
len: 15
abundance: few
d_gene: -
CDR3nt: TGTGCCAGCAGCTTAACTAGGTATGGGGCGGCTGAAGCTTTCTTT
CDR3aa: CASSLTRYGAAEAFF

j_gene: TRBJ1-5
v_gene: TRBV7-2
len: 15
abundance: -
d_gene: -
CDR3nt: TGTGCCAGCAGCTTAGAGGGAACAACCAATCAGCCCCAGCATTTT
CDR3aa: CASSLEGTTNQPQHF

j_gene: TRBJ1-1
v_gene: TRBV29-1
len: 13
abundance: -
d_gene: TRBD1
CDR3nt: TGCAGCGCCCAACAGGGGTGGAACACTGAAGCTTTCTTT
CDR3aa: CSAQQGWNTEAFF

j_gene: TRBJ1-2
v_gene: TRBV28
len: 12
abundance: few
d_gene: -
CDR3nt: TGTGCCAGCAGTTACTACGGCTATGGCTACACCTTC
CDR3aa: CASSYYGYGYTF

j_gene: TRBJ2-5
v_gene: TRBV2
len: 12
abundance: -
d_gene: -
CDR3nt: TGTGCCAGCTGCGGTAGCCAAGAGACCCAGTACTTC
CDR3aa: CASCGSQETQYF

j_gene: TRBJ2-7
v_gene: TRBV11-3
len: 18
abundance: -
d_gene: -
CDR3nt: TGTGCCAGCAGCTTAGCCGCCCCCCCGGAGACCCCCTTCGACGAGCAGTACTTC
CDR3aa: CASSLAAPPETPFDEQYF

j_gene: TRBJ2-7
v_gene: TRBV7-3
len: 14
abundance: few
d_gene: TRBD1
CDR3nt: TGTGCCAGCAGCCTGGGGACAGGGAGTCGCGAGCAGTACTTC
CDR3aa: CASSLGTGSREQYF

j_gene: TRBJ2-1
v_gene: TRBV2
len: 13
abundance: -
d_gene: -
CDR3nt: TGTGCCAGCAGCAGGGAGTCGGGCAATGAGCAGTTCTTC
CDR3aa: CASSRESGNEQFF

j_gene: TRBJ2-2
v_gene: TRBV7-9
len: 14
abundance: once
d_gene: -
CDR3nt: TGTGCCAGCAGCCCCCAGACGAACACCGGGGAGCTGTTTTTT
CDR3aa: CASSPQTNTGELFF

j_gene: TRBJ2-3
v_gene: TRBV5-4
len: 15
abundance: -
d_gene: TRBD2
CDR3nt: TGTGCCAGCAGCTTGTGGGCGGGGGGCCCAGATACGCAGTATTTT
CDR3aa: CASSLWAGGPDTQYF

j_gene: TRBJ1-5
v_gene: TRBV28
len: 15
abundance: -
d_gene: TRBD1
CDR3nt: TGTGCCAGCGGCGGTAACAGGGGTAGCAATCAGCCCCAGCATTTT
CDR3aa: CASGGNRGSNQPQHF

j_gene: TRBJ2-7
v_gene: TRBV9
len: 14
abundance: -
d_gene: -
CDR3nt: TGTGCCAGCAGCGTAAGCGGACACACGGGCGAGCAGTACTTC
CDR3aa: CASSVSGHTGEQYF

j_gene: TRBJ2-7
v_gene: TRBV7-2
len: 15
abundance: few
d_gene: TRBD1
CDR3nt: TGTGCCAGCAGCGCAAGGGGACAGGGGGCTGGTGAGCAGTACTTC
CDR3aa: CASSARGQGAGEQYF

j_gene: TRBJ2-1
v_gene: TRBV11-2
len: 11
abundance: -
d_gene: -
CDR3nt: TGTGCCAGCAGCTTCCGAAATGAGCAGTTCTTC
CDR3aa: CASSFRNEQFF

j_gene: TRBJ1-1
v_gene: TRBV30
len: 13
abundance: -
d_gene: -
CDR3nt: TGTGCCTGGAGTCCCCGGGGGAGCACTGAAGCTTTCTTT
CDR3aa: CAWSPRGSTEAFF

j_gene: TRBJ1-5
v_gene: TRBV25-1
len: 17
abundance: -
d_gene: -
CDR3nt: TGTGCCAGCAGTGATCCCTCGACAGGAGCTTTCGATCAGCCCCAGCATTTT
CDR3aa: CASSDPSTGAFDQPQHF

j_gene: TRBJ1-1
v_gene: TRBV4-3
len: 13
abundance: -
d_gene: -
CDR3nt: TGCGCCAGCAGCCAAGATTCCAGGACTGAAGCTTTCTTT
CDR3aa: CASSQDSRTEAFF

j_gene: TRBJ1-5
v_gene: TRBV5-5
len: 13
abundance: -
d_gene: -
CDR3nt: TGTGCCAGCAGCTTGGATAGCAATCAGCCCCAGCATTTT
CDR3aa: CASSLDSNQPQHF

j_gene: TRBJ1-4
v_gene: TRBV5-6
len: 14
abundance: -
d_gene: TRBD1
CDR3nt: TGTGCCAGCAGCCTAGGGGGCTGGGGTGAAAAACTGTTTTTT
CDR3aa: CASSLGGWGEKLFF

j_gene: TRBJ2-1
v_gene: TRBV5-1
len: 15
abundance: -
d_gene: TRBD2
CDR3nt: TGCGCCAGCAGCCAGGGACTAGCGGGAGCTAATGAGCAGTTCTTC
CDR3aa: CASSQGLAGANEQFF

j_gene: TRBJ2-7
v_gene: TRBV29-1
len: 12
abundance: -
d_gene: -
CDR3nt: TGCAGCGTTAAAGGGGAGAACTACGAGCAGTACTTC
CDR3aa: CSVKGENYEQYF

j_gene: TRBJ2-6
v_gene: TRBV14
len: 17
abundance: -
d_gene: -
CDR3nt: TGTGCCAGCAGCCTCCGCAGCCCCCTCTCTGGGGCCAACGTCCTGACTTTC
CDR3aa: CASSLRSPLSGANVLTF

j_gene: TRBJ1-5
v_gene: TRBV6-6
len: 15
abundance: -
d_gene: -
CDR3nt: TGTGCCAGCGGAACCCGCGGGGAAAGCAATCAGCCCCAGCATTTT
CDR3aa: CASGTRGESNQPQHF

j_gene: TRBJ2-4
v_gene: TRBV7-2
len: 15
abundance: -
d_gene: -
CDR3nt: TGTGCCAGCAGCTTCAATGGGGGGCGCGGGAACATTCAGTACTTC
CDR3aa: CASSFNGGRGNIQYF

j_gene: TRBJ2-2
v_gene: TRBV15
len: 13
abundance: -
d_gene: -
CDR3nt: TGTGCCACCAGCATACTGACGACCGGGGAGCTGTTTTTT
CDR3aa: CATSILTTGELFF

j_gene: TRBJ2-7
v_gene: TRBV10-3
len: 12
abundance: -
d_gene: -
CDR3nt: TGTGCCATCAGTGAGACGGGAAACGAGCAGTACTTC
CDR3aa: CAISETGNEQYF

j_gene: TRBJ1-5
v_gene: TRBV29-1
len: 13
abundance: once
d_gene: -
CDR3nt: TGCAGCGTTGCCGGTGAGGGGGAGCAGCCCCAGCATTTT
CDR3aa: CSVAGEGEQPQHF

j_gene: TRBJ2-1
v_gene: TRBV2
len: 14
abundance: -
d_gene: TRBD2
CDR3nt: TGTGCCAGCAGTCCGCGGACTAGCTCCGATGAGCAGTTCTTC
CDR3aa: CASSPRTSSDEQFF

j_gene: TRBJ2-5
v_gene: TRBV2
len: 16
abundance: once
d_gene: -
CDR3nt: TGTGCCAGCAGTGAAAGGGCTGGAGGGTCGGGAGAGACCCAGTACTTC
CDR3aa: CASSERAGGSGETQYF

j_gene: TRBJ2-5
v_gene: TRBV19
len: 14
abundance: -
d_gene: -
CDR3nt: TGTGCCAGCCGACGGCAGGTCAGCCAAGAGACCCAGTACTTC
CDR3aa: CASRRQVSQETQYF

j_gene: TRBJ2-1
v_gene: TRBV7-2
len: 17
abundance: -
d_gene: TRBD1
CDR3nt: TGTGCCAGCAGCTACAGGGACAGCATAATTACCTACAATGAGCAGTTCTTC
CDR3aa: CASSYRDSIITYNEQFF

j_gene: TRBJ2-2
v_gene: TRBV5-6
len: 16
abundance: -
d_gene: -
CDR3nt: TGTGCCAGCAGCTTGGGCCAGGGAATGAACACCGGGGAGCTGTTTTTT
CDR3aa: CASSLGQGMNTGELFF

j_gene: TRBJ2-1
v_gene: TRBV4-1
len: 15
abundance: few
d_gene: TRBD2
CDR3nt: TGCGCCAGCAGCCAAGGTCTAGCGGGAAGCGGTGAGCAGTTCTTC
CDR3aa: CASSQGLAGSGEQFF

j_gene: TRBJ1-1
v_gene: TRBV27
len: 16
abundance: -
d_gene: -
CDR3nt: TGTGCCAGCAGTTTATGGACGGGGAGTATGAACACTGAAGCTTTCTTT
CDR3aa: CASSLWTGSMNTEAFF